This TCR beta chain appears in the sequencing data of a study of metastatic and nonmetastatic thyroid tumors. From the PCR reads, TCRdb re-called clones with MiXCR. The table lists 7,000 to 8,500 clones, roughly 28% of them singletons, with roughly 25% in the top ten. CDR3 length equals 19 residues. Germline trimming cut 5 bases from V and 0 bases from J; bases unmatched to any gene: 11. Germline loops: CDR1 SGHTA, CDR2 FQGNSA. Ahead of thyroid surgery, no patient had received treatment of any kind. By frequency in the sample, this clone is medium-sized (0.01 to 0.1%). The TCR was taken from a male donor with papillary thyroid cancer or a benign thyroid nodule (not recorded which). Some clones in this sample may be carry-over from other donors' samples. This chain connects TRBV7-2 to TRBJ2-1, with 12 bases aligning to TRBD2. Sequencing used adjacent normal tissue. The CDR3 region is CASSTRVPSGRDSYNEQFF. The DNA for the CDR3 is TGTGCCAGCAGCACGAGAGTTCCTAGCGGGAGGGACTCCTACAATGAGCAGTTCTTC.